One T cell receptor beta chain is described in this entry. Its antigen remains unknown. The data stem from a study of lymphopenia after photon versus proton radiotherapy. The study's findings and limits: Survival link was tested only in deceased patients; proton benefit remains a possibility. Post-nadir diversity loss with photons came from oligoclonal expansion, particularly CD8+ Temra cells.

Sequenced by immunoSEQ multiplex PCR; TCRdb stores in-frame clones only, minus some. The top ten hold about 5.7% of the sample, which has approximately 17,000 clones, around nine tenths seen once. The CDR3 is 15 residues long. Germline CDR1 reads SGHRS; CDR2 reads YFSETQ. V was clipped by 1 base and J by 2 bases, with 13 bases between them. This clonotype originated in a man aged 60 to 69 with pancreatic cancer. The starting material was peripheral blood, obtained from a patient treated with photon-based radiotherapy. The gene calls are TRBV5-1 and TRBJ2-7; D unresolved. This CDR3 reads CASSLLGRSTYEQYF. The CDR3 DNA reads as TGCGCCAGCAGCTTGTTAGGACGGTCGACCTACGAGCAGTACTTC. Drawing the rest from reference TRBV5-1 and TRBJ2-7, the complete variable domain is KAGVTQTPRYLIKTRGQQVTLSCSPISGHRSVSWYQQTPGQGLQFLFEYFSETQRNKGNFPGRFSGRQFSNSRSEMNVSTLELGDSALYLCASSLLGRSTYEQYFGPGTRLTVT.